What follows are 23 T cell receptor beta chains derived from one specimen sequenced in a study of beta chain features in type 1 diabetes. General study findings and limits: Significant though moderate, a shortening of TCRB CDR3s appeared in all four CD4+ subsets of Type 1 diabetes patients.

No antigens are known for them. Since all of the isolated RNA was reverse transcribed, expressed TCRB transcripts were what got sequenced. Only in-frame clones appear in the TCRdb table, and some are missing; sequencing was by immunoSEQ multiplex PCR. The table lists a few hundred thousand clones, approximately 12% of them singletons. The sample comprised naive CD4+ T cells from blood. All receptors derive from a woman aged 18-29 years with type 1 diabetes.

This clone was observed a handful of times. The chain joins TRBV10-3 to TRBJ2-2, with D perhaps matching TRBD2 (5 bases). V was shortened by 2 bases and J by 5 bases, with 12 bases between the two germline ends. Germline CDR1 ENHRY, CDR2 SYGVKD. The CDR3 loop spans 15 amino acids. The CDR3 loop reads CAISERSGLTGELFF. The CDR3 coding sequence is TGTGCCATCAGTGAGAGGAGCGGACTGACCGGGGAGCTGTTTTTT.

The chain recombines TRBV5-4 with TRBJ2-7; 7 bases line up with TRBD1. Germline CDR1 and CDR2: SGHNT and YYREEE (reference sequence). The CDR3 runs to 15 residues. With V trimmed by 4 bases and J by 2 bases, 9 bases remained unmatched. The CDR3 loop reads CASSGARDRAYEQYF. Here the CDR3 DNA reads TGTGCCAGCAGCGGAGCACGGGACAGAGCCTACGAGCAGTACTTC.

This clone was observed a handful of times. This chain joins TRBV6-5 and TRBJ1-5, with D tentatively TRBD1 (6 bases). V was trimmed by 8 bases and J by 1 base, leaving 9 bases between them. Germline CDR1 is MNHEY and CDR2 is SVGAGI. This CDR3 contains 13 residues. The chain's CDR3 is CASGDRSNQPQHF. The CDR3 coding sequence is TGTGCCAGCGGTGACAGGAGCAATCAGCCCCAGCATTTT.

This clone showed up just a few times. DNA for the CDR3: TGTGCCAGCAGCGCTCGGGACTTTCATACGCAGTATTTT. This translates into CASSARDFHTQYF. The chain couples TRBV9 to TRBJ2-3; D may be TRBD2 (6 bases). Germline V gives CDR1 SGDLS, CDR2 YYNGEE. This CDR3 has 13 residues. The V end lost 3 bases, the J end lost 7 bases, and 12 bases lay between the germline ends.

The CDR3 region is CASSLGGTTDTQYF. DNA for the CDR3: TGTGCCAGCAGCTTAGGCGGGACCACAGATACGCAGTATTTT. The chain is built from TRBV11-3 and TRBJ2-3; TRBD2 is a possible D gene (6 bases). V shed 1 base and J shed 2 bases, with 7 bases lying between them. CDR3 length equals 14 residues. CDR1 is SGHNT, CDR2 YENEEA, per germline.

On this clone itself: Other nucleotide sequences in the sample specify the same CDR3. V is TRBV9 and J is TRBJ2-1, with D tentatively TRBD2 (6 bases). Germline V CDR1 and CDR2: SGDLS, YYNGEE. The CDR3 has 15 residues. V gave up 0 bases and J gave up 4 bases, with 11 bases separating them. CDR3 sequence reads: CASSVGLAVYNEQFF. CDR3 DNA sequence: TGTGCCAGCAGCGTAGGGTTAGCGGTGTACAATGAGCAGTTCTTC.

V and J are TRBV18 and TRBJ1-2; unclear D gene. The germline V gene has CDR1 KGHSH and CDR2 LQKENI. The CDR3 is 15 amino acids. V was clipped by 3 bases and J by 2 bases, with 13 bases between them. CDR3 amino acids: CASSPSPAANYGYTF. CDR3 sequence (DNA): TGTGCCAGCTCACCCTCCCCCGCGGCCAACTATGGCTACACCTTC.

This clone was observed a handful of times. This rearrangement joins TRBV30 to TRBJ1-2; 7 positions agree with TRBD1. V was clipped by 3 bases and J by 6 bases; unmatched bases: 7. CDR1 is GTSNPN, CDR2 SVGIG, per germline (reference sequence). This CDR3 has 13 amino acids. The CDR3 sequence is CAWRGDREDGYTF. The CDR3 DNA is TGTGCCTGGAGAGGAGACAGGGAGGATGGCTACACCTTC.

The rearrangement uses TRBV4-1 and TRBJ2-2, with 7 bases lining up with TRBD2. Looked up from germline, CDR1 is MGHRA and CDR2 is YSYEKL. V lost 0 bases, J lost 0 bases, and 4 bases stayed unmatched. The CDR3 is 17 amino acids. CDR3 nucleotide sequence: TGCGCCAGCAGCCAAGAAGCTAGCGGTGCGAACACCGGGGAGCTGTTTTTT. As protein: CASSQEASGANTGELFF.

This clone was seen a handful of times. In DNA form, the CDR3 reads TGTGCCAGCAGTGGGGGTTTGGGAGCAGAGACCCAGTACTTC. It yields the protein CASSGGLGAETQYF. This chain connects TRBV25-1 to TRBJ2-5; possible D gene TRBD2, 5 bases. The V end lost 4 bases, the J end lost 4 bases, and 13 bases lay between the germline ends. CDR3 length: 14 amino acids. The germline V gene has CDR1 MGHDK and CDR2 SYGVNS. The variable domain in full, completed from reference TRBV25-1 and TRBJ2-5, reads EADIYQTPRYLVIGTGKKITLECSQTMGHDKMYWYQQDPGMELHLIHYSYGVNSTEKGDLSSESTVSRIRTEHFPLTLESARPSHTSQYLCASSGGLGAETQYFGPGTRLLVL.

This clone came up a few times. The CDR3 nucleotides are TGTGCCTGGAGTGTACGCGGAGGGTGGTGGCCCCAGCATTTT. Translating it yields CAWSVRGGWWPQHF. The chain carries TRBV30 and TRBJ1-5; no firm D call. Germline V CDR1 and CDR2: GTSNPN, SVGIG (reference sequence). CDR3 length: 14 residues. Trimming stripped 0 bases from V and 9 bases from J, with 15 bases between.

J is TRBJ1-1 and V is TRBV7-9, with a tentative D call TRBD1 (5 bases). CDR1 and CDR2 (germline): SEHNR, FQNEAQ (reference sequence). This CDR3 has 14 residues. Trimming shortened V by 8 bases and J by 1 base, and 14 bases separated the two germline ends. For the CDR3, the DNA is TGTGCCAGCGGCGATCAGGGCCCGAACACTGAAGCTTTCTTT. It specifies CASGDQGPNTEAFF. The entire variable domain, with the rest obtained from reference TRBV7-9 and TRBJ1-1, is as follows: DTGVSQNPRHKITKRGQNVTFRCDPISEHNRLYWYRQTLGQGPEFLTYFQNEAQLEKSRLLSDRFSAERPKGSFSTLEIQRTEQGDSAMYLCASGDQGPNTEAFFGQGTRLTVV.

This sequence joins TRBV10-3 and TRBJ2-3; 9 bases match TRBD2. The CDR3 extends over 14 amino acids. Germline loops: CDR1 ENHRY, CDR2 SYGVKD. The J segment lost 0 bases and the V segment lost 10 bases, leaving 5 bases of the junction unmatched. CDR3 amino acids: CATRLAASTDTQYF. CDR3 nucleotides: TGTGCCACCAGACTAGCGGCTAGCACAGATACGCAGTATTTT.

This clone showed up just a few times. The J gene is TRBJ1-2, the V gene TRBV2; unclear D gene. CDR1 SNHLY and CDR2 FYNNEI come from the germline V gene. V lost 3 bases, J lost 3 bases, and 8 bases lay in between. The CDR3 has 13 residues. The CDR3 loop reads CASSEEVHYGYTF. CDR3 coding DNA: TGTGCCAGCAGTGAGGAGGTTCACTATGGCTACACCTTC. The variable domain in full, completed from reference TRBV2 and TRBJ1-2, reads EPEVTQTPSHQVTQMGQEVILRCVPISNHLYFYWYRQILGQKVEFLVSFYNNEISEKSEIFDDQFSVERPDGSNFTLKIRSTKLEDSAMYFCASSEEVHYGYTFGSGTRLTVV.

This clone was seen a handful of times. The chain carries TRBV19 and TRBJ2-3, with 9 bases fitting TRBD2. This CDR3 spans 15 amino acids. Per the germline V gene, CDR1 is LNHDA and CDR2 is SQIVND (reference sequence). V shed 3 bases, J shed 0 bases, and the junction held 1 base outside the gene matches. Here the CDR3 reads CASSMAGGSTDTQYF. CDR3 sequence (DNA): TGTGCCAGTAGTATGGCGGGAGGGAGCACAGATACGCAGTATTTT.

The chain carries TRBV28 and TRBJ2-7, with 9 positions matching TRBD2. CDR1 and CDR2 from the germline V gene are MDHEN and SYDVKM. Trimming took 2 bases from V and 0 from J; bases not matched to a gene: 5. CDR3 length: 16 residues. This chain's CDR3 is CASSLAASGASYEQYF. Here the CDR3 DNA reads TGTGCCAGCAGTTTAGCCGCTAGCGGGGCCTCCTACGAGCAGTACTTC.

This clone came up a few times. The J gene is TRBJ2-5, the V gene TRBV11-3; D is undetermined. Germline V CDR1 and CDR2: SGHNT, YENEEA. The CDR3 runs to 14 residues. V lost 5 bases to trimming and J lost 2 bases, with 12 bases between them. The CDR3: CASSPLARQETQYF. The DNA for the CDR3 is TGTGCCAGCAGCCCTCTGGCAAGACAAGAGACCCAGTACTTC.

The chain combines TRBV19 with TRBJ2-3; tentative D call: TRBD2 (5 bases). V lost 5 bases, J lost 1 base, and 10 bases lay in between. CDR1 is LNHDA and CDR2 is SQIVND in the germline V gene (reference sequence). There are 14 residues in the CDR3. The CDR3 sequence: CASSRSGRTDTQYF. The CDR3 DNA follows: TGTGCCAGTAGTCGCAGCGGTCGCACAGATACGCAGTATTTT.

This clone was counted a few times. The genes are TRBV15 and TRBJ2-1, with 13 bases matching TRBD2. The CDR3 totals 19 residues. V dropped 1 base and J dropped 6; count of bases not matched to a gene: 12. CDR1 LNHNV and CDR2 YYDKDF come from the germline V gene (reference sequence). This CDR3 is CATSRVLLAGGAGGNEQFF. In DNA, the CDR3 is TGTGCCACCAGCAGAGTTCTACTAGCGGGAGGGGCGGGGGGCAATGAGCAGTTCTTC. Filled out from reference TRBV15 and TRBJ2-1, the complete variable domain reads DAMVIQNPRYQVTQFGKPVTLSCSQTLNHNVMYWYQQKSSQAPKLLFHYYDKDFNNEADTPDNFQSRRPNTSFCFLDIRSPGLGDTAMYLCATSRVLLAGGAGGNEQFFGPGTRLTVL.

The genes are TRBV7-9 and TRBJ1-3; D is unclear. Trimming shortened V by 1 base and J by 1 base, and 14 bases separated the two germline ends. CDR1 is SEHNR and CDR2 is FQNEAQ in the germline V gene (reference sequence). This CDR3 has 17 residues. This CDR3 reads CASSLVGTISSGNTIYF. CDR3 DNA: TGTGCCAGCAGCTTAGTGGGCACCATTTCATCTGGAAACACCATATATTTT.

The CDR3 loop reads CSAAKTGVEDTQYF. The CDR3 DNA reads as TGCAGCGCCGCCAAAACAGGGGTTGAAGATACGCAGTATTTT. The chain carries TRBV29-1 and TRBJ2-3; 7 bases map to TRBD1. The CDR3 consists of 14 residues. Trimming removed 7 bases from V and 5 bases from J; junction bases left unmatched: 12. Germline lookup yields CDR1 SQVTM and CDR2 ANQGSEA.

The gene calls are TRBV29-1 and TRBJ2-1; the match to TRBD2 covers 14 bases. The CDR3 consists of 13 residues. Trimming cost V 6 bases and J 8 bases; bases outside gene matches: 3. Germline V CDR1 and CDR2: SQVTM, ANQGSEA. In nucleotides, the CDR3 is TGCAGCGTGGGGACTAGCGGGAGCTATGAGCAGTTCTTC. It encodes CSVGTSGSYEQFF.

The chain combines TRBV28 with TRBJ2-4; D perhaps matches TRBD1 (6 bases). Trimming shortened V by 4 bases and J by 0 bases, and 13 bases separated the two germline ends. The CDR3 covers 16 residues. Germline V lookup: CDR1 MDHEN, CDR2 SYDVKM. The CDR3 coding sequence is TGTGCCAGCAGTTCCCACGGACAGCCAGCCAAAAACATTCAGTACTTC. It yields the protein CASSSHGQPAKNIQYF.